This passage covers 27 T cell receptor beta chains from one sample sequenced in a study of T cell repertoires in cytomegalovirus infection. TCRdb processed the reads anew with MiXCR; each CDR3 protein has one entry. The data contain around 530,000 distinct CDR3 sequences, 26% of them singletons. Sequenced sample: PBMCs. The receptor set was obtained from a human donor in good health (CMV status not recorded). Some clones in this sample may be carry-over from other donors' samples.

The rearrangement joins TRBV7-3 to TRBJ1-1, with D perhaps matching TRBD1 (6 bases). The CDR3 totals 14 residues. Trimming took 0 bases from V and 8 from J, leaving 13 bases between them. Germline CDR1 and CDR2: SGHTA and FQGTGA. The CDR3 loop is CASSLTGGGREAFF. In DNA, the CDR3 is TGTGCCAGCAGCTTAACAGGAGGGGGAAGGGAAGCTTTCTTT. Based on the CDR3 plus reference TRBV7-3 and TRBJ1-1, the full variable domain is GAGVSQTPSNKVTEKGKYVELRCDPISGHTALYWYRQSLGQGPEFLIYFQGTGAADDSGLPNDRFFAVRPEGSVSTLKIQRTERGDSAVYLCASSLTGGGREAFFGQGTRLTVV.

CDR3 sequence: CASTRIAGLPTGELFF. For the CDR3, the DNA is TGTGCCAGCACCCGAATAGCGGGATTACCCACCGGGGAGCTGTTTTTT. The gene calls are TRBV7-2 and TRBJ2-2; TRBD2 matches at 8 bases. Losses at the gene ends were 7 bases for V and 4 bases for J; bases not matched to a gene: 11. Germline values: CDR1 SGHTA, CDR2 FQGNSA. The CDR3 totals 16 residues.

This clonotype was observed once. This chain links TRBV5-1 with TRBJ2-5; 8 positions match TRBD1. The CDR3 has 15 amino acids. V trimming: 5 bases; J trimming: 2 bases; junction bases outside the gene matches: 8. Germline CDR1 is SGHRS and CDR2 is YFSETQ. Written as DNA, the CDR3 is TGCGCCAGCAGGGTTGGGACAGGCGAGCAAGAGACCCAGTACTTC. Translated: CASRVGTGEQETQYF.

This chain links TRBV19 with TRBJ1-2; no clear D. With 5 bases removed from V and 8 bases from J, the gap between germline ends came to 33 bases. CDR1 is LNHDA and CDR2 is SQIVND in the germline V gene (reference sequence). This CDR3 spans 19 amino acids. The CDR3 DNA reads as TGTGCCAGTAGTTCTCGGGCCCTGCATCCTGACGCCCTAACTGGGGGCTACACCTTC. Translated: CASSSRALHPDALTGGYTF.

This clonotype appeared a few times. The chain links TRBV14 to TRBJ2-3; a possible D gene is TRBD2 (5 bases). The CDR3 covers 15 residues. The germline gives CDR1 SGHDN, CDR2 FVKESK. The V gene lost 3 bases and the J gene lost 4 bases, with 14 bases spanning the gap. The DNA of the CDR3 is TGTGCCAGCAGCCAGCAAGGACTTTCCGCAGATACGCAGTATTTT. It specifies CASSQQGLSADTQYF.

The chain's CDR3 is CSARRASTLTDTQYF. The CDR3, as DNA: TGCAGTGCTAGAAGGGCCTCTACCCTCACAGATACGCAGTATTTT. This chain links TRBV20-1 with TRBJ2-3; no definite D call. The CDR3 is 15 amino acids. The germline V gene encodes CDR1 DFQATT and CDR2 SNEGSKA (reference sequence). V dropped 2 bases and J dropped 2 bases, with 14 bases sitting between them.

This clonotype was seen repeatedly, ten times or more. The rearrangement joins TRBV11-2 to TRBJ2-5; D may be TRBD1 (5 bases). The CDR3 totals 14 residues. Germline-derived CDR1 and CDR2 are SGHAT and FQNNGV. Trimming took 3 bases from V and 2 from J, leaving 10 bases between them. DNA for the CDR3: TGTGCCAGCAGCTTGGGCAGGGCTCAAGAGACCCAGTACTTC. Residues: CASSLGRAQETQYF.

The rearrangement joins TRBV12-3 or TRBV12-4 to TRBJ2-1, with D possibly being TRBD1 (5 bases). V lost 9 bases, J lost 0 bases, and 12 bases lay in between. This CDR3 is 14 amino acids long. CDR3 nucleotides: TGTGCCAGTCAAAGACAGAGCTCCTACAATGAGCAGTTCTTC. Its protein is CASQRQSSYNEQFF.

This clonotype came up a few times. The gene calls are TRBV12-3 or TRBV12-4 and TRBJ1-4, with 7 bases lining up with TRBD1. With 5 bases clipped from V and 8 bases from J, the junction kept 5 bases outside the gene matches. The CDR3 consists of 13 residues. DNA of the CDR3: TGTGCCAGCAGTCTCCGGGACAGCGAAAAACTGTTTTTT. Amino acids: CASSLRDSEKLFF.

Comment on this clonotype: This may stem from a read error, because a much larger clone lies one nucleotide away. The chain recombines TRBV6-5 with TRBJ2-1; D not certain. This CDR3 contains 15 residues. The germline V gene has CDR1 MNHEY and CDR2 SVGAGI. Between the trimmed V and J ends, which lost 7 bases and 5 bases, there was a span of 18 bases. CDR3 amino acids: CASNSGQAPDNEQFF. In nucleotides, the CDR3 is TGTGCCAGCAATTCCGGTCAGGCGCCTGACAATGAGCAGTTCTTC.

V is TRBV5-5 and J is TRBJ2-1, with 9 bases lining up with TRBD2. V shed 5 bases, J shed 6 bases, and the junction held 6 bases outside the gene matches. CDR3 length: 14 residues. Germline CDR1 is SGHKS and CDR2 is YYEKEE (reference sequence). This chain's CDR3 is CASRWELAGNEQFF. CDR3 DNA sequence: TGTGCCAGCAGGTGGGAACTAGCGGGCAATGAGCAGTTCTTC.

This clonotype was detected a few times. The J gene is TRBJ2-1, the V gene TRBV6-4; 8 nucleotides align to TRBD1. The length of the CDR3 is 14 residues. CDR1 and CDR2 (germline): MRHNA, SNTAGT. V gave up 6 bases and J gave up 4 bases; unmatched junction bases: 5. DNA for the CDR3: TGTGCCAGCAGCGCTCGGGACAGGTACAATGAGCAGTTCTTC. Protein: CASSARDRYNEQFF.

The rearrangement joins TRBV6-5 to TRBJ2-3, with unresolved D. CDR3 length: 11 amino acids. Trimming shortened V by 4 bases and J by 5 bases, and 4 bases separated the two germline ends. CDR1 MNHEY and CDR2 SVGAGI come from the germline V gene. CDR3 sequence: CASSWRDTQYF. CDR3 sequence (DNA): TGTGCCAGCAGTTGGAGAGATACGCAGTATTTT.

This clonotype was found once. The CDR3 bases are TGTGCCAGTAGTATAGTAGCGGGACCACCCGCAGCCAAAAACATTCAGTACTTC. Translation: CASSIVAGPPAAKNIQYF. This chain links TRBV19 with TRBJ2-4; 8 nucleotides line up with TRBD2. CDR1 is LNHDA and CDR2 is SQIVND in the germline V gene (reference sequence). The V segment lost 1 base and the J segment 0 bases; nucleotides outside the gene matches: 8. The CDR3 loop spans 18 amino acids.

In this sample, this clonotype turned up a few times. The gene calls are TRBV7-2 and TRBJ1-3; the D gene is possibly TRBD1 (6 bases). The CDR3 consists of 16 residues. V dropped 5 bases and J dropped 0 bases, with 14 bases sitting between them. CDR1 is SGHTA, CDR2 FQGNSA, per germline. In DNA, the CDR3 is TGTGCCAGCAGCCAGAGCCCAGGGGTCTCTGGAAACACCATATATTTT. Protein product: CASSQSPGVSGNTIYF.

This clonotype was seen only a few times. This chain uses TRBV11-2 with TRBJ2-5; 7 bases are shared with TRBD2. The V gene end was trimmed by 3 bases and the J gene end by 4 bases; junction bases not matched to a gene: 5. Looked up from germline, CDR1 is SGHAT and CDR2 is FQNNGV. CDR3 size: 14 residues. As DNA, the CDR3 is TGTGCCAGCAGCTTTAGACTAGCAGTAGAGACCCAGTACTTC. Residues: CASSFRLAVETQYF.

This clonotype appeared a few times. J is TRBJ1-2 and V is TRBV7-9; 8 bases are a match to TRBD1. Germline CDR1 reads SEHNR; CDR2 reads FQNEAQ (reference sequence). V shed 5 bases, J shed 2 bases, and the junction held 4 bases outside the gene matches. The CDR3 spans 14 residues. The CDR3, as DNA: TGTGCCAGCAGCAACGACAGGGGAAACTATGGCTACACCTTC. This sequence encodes CASSNDRGNYGYTF.

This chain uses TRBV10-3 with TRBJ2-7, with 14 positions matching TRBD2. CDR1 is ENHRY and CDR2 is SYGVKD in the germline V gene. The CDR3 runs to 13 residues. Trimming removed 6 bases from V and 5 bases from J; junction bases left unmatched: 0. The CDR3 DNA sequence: TGTGCCATCAGGACTAGCGGGAGGGACGAGCAGTACTTC. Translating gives CAIRTSGRDEQYF.

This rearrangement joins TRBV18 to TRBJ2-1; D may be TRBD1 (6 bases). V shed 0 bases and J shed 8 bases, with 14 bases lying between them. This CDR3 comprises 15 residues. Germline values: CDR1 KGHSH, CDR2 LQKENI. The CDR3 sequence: CASSPPAQGWDEQFF. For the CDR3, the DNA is TGTGCCAGCTCACCACCAGCACAGGGATGGGATGAGCAGTTCTTC.

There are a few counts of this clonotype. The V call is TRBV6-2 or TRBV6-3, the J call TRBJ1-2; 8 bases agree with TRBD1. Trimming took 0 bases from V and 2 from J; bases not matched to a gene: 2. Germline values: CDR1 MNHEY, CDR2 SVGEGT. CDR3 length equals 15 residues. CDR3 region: CASSYSRTGNYGYTF. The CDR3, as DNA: TGTGCCAGCAGTTACTCAAGGACAGGGAACTATGGCTACACCTTC.

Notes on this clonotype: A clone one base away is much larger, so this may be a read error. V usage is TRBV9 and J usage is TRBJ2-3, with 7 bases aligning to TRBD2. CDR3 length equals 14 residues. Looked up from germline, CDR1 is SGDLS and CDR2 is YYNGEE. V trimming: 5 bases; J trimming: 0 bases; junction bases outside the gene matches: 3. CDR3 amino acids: CASSGSGSTDTQYF. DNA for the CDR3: TGTGCCAGCAGTGGTAGCGGGAGCACAGATACGCAGTATTTT. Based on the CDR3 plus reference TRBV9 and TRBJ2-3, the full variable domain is DSGVTQTPKHLITATGQRVTLRCSPRSGDLSVYWYQQSLDQGLQFLIQYYNGEERAKGNILERFSAQQFPDLHSELNLSSLELGDSALYFCASSGSGSTDTQYFGPGTRLTVL.

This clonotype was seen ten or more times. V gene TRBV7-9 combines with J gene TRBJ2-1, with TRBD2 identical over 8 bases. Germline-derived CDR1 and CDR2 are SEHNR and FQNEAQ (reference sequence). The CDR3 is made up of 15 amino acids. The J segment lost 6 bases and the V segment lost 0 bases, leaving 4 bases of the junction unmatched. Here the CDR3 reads CASSLALAGTNEQFF. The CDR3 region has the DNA TGTGCCAGCAGCTTAGCCCTAGCGGGTACCAATGAGCAGTTCTTC.

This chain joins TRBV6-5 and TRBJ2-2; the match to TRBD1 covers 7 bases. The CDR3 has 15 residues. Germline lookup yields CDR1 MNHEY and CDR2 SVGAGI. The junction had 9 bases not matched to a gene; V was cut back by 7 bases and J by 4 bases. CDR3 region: CASNLQGSVTGELFF. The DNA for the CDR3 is TGTGCCAGCAATCTACAGGGGTCTGTCACCGGGGAGCTGTTTTTT.

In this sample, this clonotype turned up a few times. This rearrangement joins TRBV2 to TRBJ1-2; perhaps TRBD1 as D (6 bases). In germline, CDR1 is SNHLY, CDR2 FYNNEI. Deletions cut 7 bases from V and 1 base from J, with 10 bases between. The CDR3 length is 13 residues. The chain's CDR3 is CASTGTLNYGYTF. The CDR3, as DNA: TGTGCCAGCACCGGGACACTTAACTATGGCTACACCTTC.

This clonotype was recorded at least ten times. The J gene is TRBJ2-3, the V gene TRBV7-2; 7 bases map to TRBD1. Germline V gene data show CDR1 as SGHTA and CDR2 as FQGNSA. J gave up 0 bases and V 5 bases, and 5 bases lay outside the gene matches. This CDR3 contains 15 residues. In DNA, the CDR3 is TGTGCCAGCAGCCCGAGGGGACAGAGCACAGATACGCAGTATTTT. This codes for CASSPRGQSTDTQYF.

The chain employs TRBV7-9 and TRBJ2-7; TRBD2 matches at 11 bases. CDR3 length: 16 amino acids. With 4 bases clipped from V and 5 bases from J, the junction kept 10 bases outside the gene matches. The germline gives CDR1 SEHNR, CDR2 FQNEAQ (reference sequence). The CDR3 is CASSSKLAGDIDEQYV. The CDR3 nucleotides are TGTGCCAGCAGCTCCAAACTAGCGGGAGATATCGACGAGCAGTACGTC.

This CDR3 is CASSLTQGSGEQFF. As DNA, the CDR3 is TGTGCCAGCAGCTTAACCCAGGGTTCTGGTGAGCAGTTCTTC. This chain joins TRBV7-3 and TRBJ2-1; TRBD1 is a possible D gene (5 bases). This CDR3 spans 14 amino acids. CDR1 SGHTA and CDR2 FQGTGA come from the germline V gene. With 0 bases removed from V and 9 bases from J, the gap between germline ends came to 12 bases.